The 10 T cell receptor beta chains given below trace back to one sample, sequenced in a study of Graves' ophthalmopathy and Graves' hyperthyroidism. Researchers took RNA transcripts and amplified TCR beta CDR3 regions from them. The first-round RT-PCR employed HTBI primers together with the Qiagen OneStep RT-PCR kit. A multiplex PCR was then performed as the second round. MiXCR, applied by TCRdb to the multiplex PCR reads, yields one record per CDR3 protein. The sample holds 170,000 or so distinct CDR3 sequences; more than 30% are singletons and the top ten take roughly 5.2%. Sequences were obtained from peripheral blood. The receptors shown here come from a woman aged 40 to 50 with Graves' ophthalmopathy.

The CDR3 loop is CASTHDGTGRTPQHF. The CDR3 nucleotides are TGTGCCAGCACCCACGACGGGACAGGGCGGACGCCCCAGCATTTT. This chain connects TRBV6-2 or TRBV6-3 to TRBJ1-5; the match to TRBD1 covers 9 bases. Germline loops: CDR1 MNHEY, CDR2 SVGEGT. V dropped 7 bases and J dropped 9; count of bases not matched to a gene: 13. CDR3 length equals 15 residues.

This chain joins TRBV19 and TRBJ1-5; D not resolved. The V gene lost 3 bases and the J gene lost 5 bases, with 17 bases spanning the gap. The germline V gene has CDR1 LNHDA and CDR2 SQIVND (reference sequence). CDR3 length: 16 amino acids. The CDR3 DNA reads TGTGCCAGTAGTATCCAGATGACGACCGCTGATCAGCCCCAGCATTTT. Its translation is CASSIQMTTADQPQHF.

This clonotype occurred a few times. The V and J genes are TRBV6-2 or TRBV6-3 and TRBJ2-7, with a weak D call TRBD2 (5 bases). Germline V gene data show CDR1 as MNHEY and CDR2 as SVGEGT. CDR3 length: 15 amino acids. Between the trimmed V and J ends, which lost 2 bases and 2 bases, there was a span of 13 bases. CDR3 loop: CASSYGETSTYEQYF. In DNA, the CDR3 is TGTGCCAGCAGTTACGGGGAGACCTCGACCTACGAGCAGTACTTC.

This clonotype was found many times. The J gene is TRBJ1-1, the V gene TRBV5-1, with unresolved D. Germline loops: CDR1 SGHRS, CDR2 YFSETQ. This CDR3 is 13 amino acids long. Trimming pared 2 bases from V and 1 base from J, leaving 6 bases between. The chain's CDR3 is CASSFQPNTEAFF. The CDR3 coding sequence is TGCGCCAGCAGCTTTCAGCCGAACACTGAAGCTTTCTTT.

This clonotype appeared many times. This chain uses TRBV20-1 with TRBJ1-1; D is unclear. From germline, CDR1 is DFQATT and CDR2 SNEGSKA (reference sequence). The CDR3 extends over 13 amino acids. V dropped 3 bases and J dropped 0 bases, with 8 bases sitting between them. DNA of the CDR3: TGCAGTGCTAGCCCCGCGGTGAACACTGAAGCTTTCTTT. Protein sequence: CSASPAVNTEAFF.

The V gene is TRBV6-1, the J gene TRBJ1-2; a possible D gene is TRBD1 (5 bases). Germline CDR1 and CDR2: MNHNS and SASEGT. The CDR3 spans 12 residues. The V gene lost 6 bases and the J gene lost 7 bases, with 12 bases spanning the gap. CDR3: CASSNGGGGYTF. For the CDR3, the DNA is TGTGCCAGCAGCAACGGGGGAGGTGGCTACACCTTC.

This clonotype was counted at least ten times. The J gene is TRBJ1-6, the V gene TRBV28; perhaps TRBD1 as D (5 bases). This CDR3 is 16 amino acids long. Germline V lookup: CDR1 MDHEN, CDR2 SYDVKM. V lost 2 bases to trimming and J lost 7 bases, with 15 bases between them. As DNA, the CDR3 is TGTGCCAGCAGTTTAAGGGGTGGGGGGGTCAATTCACCCCTCCACTTT. Its translation: CASSLRGGGVNSPLHF.

The J gene is TRBJ2-7, the V gene TRBV11-2, with D hard to call. From germline, CDR1 is SGHAT and CDR2 FQNNGV. The CDR3 contains 15 residues. The V and J ends lost 5 bases and 3 bases respectively, with 17 bases between them. The CDR3 DNA reads TGTGCCAGCAGCCAAACCGGCAAAGACCACTACGAGCAGTACTTC. This gives the protein CASSQTGKDHYEQYF.

This clonotype was detected many times. This sequence joins TRBV12-3 or TRBV12-4 and TRBJ1-3; 12 positions match TRBD1. J gave up 3 bases and V 6 bases, and 3 bases lay outside the gene matches. The CDR3 is made up of 15 amino acids. The CDR3 sequence: CASRGTGGFGNTIYF. In DNA form, the CDR3 reads TGTGCCAGCAGGGGGACAGGGGGCTTTGGAAACACCATATATTTT.

The table lists this clonotype with many counts. The chain recombines TRBV28 with TRBJ2-2; unclear D gene. This CDR3 spans 16 amino acids. Germline V gene lookup returns CDR1 MDHEN and CDR2 SYDVKM. V was trimmed by 2 bases and J by 0 bases, leaving 10 bases between them. CDR3 region: CASSLKISSNTGELFF. Here the CDR3 DNA reads TGTGCCAGCAGTTTAAAGATTAGCTCGAACACCGGGGAGCTGTTTTTT.